This record concerns one TCR beta chain sequence. No antigen is known for it. The sample comes from a study of siplizumab effects on memory and regulatory T cells. Study conclusions and caveats: Siplizumab significantly brought down the alloreactive sequences that trace back to unstimulated CD4+ memory cells. Memory cells seemed less diverse than naive T cells, which also seemed major contributors to the alloresponse. To unstimulated subsets, only a minor fraction of alloreactive clones could be mapped.

CDR3 size: 14 residues. Germline V gene data show CDR1 as SGDLS and CDR2 as YYNGEE. V lost 3 bases to trimming and J lost 4 bases, with 11 bases between them. Only in-frame clones appear in the TCRdb table, and some are missing; sequencing was by immunoSEQ multiplex PCR. The data contain 100,000 or so clones, 94% of them singletons. The receptor was derived from a human donor in good health. The J gene is TRBJ2-1, the V gene TRBV9, with no clear D. The sequencing sample was made of Tregs sorted from blood. CDR3 sequence (DNA): TGTGCCAGCAGCGGGCATGGCGTTTACAATGAGCAGTTCTTC. Translation gives CASSGHGVYNEQFF.